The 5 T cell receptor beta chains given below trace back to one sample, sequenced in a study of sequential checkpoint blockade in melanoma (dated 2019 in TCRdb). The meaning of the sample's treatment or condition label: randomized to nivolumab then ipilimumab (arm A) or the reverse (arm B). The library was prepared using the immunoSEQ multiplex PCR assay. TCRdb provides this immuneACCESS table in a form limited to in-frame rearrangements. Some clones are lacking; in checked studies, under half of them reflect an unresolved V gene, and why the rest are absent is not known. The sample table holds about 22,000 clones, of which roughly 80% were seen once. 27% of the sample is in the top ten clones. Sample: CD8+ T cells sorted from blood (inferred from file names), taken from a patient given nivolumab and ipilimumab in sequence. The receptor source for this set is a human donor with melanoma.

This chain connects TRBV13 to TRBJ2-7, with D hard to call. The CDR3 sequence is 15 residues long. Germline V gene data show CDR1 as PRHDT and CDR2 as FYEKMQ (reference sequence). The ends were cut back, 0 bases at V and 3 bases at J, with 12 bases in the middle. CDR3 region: CASSLGQPTVYEQYF. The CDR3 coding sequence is TGTGCCAGCAGCTTAGGACAGCCTACAGTCTACGAGCAGTACTTC. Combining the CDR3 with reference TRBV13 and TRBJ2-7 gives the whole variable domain AAGVIQSPRHLIKEKRETATLKCYPIPRHDTVYWYQQGPGQDPQFLISFYEKMQSDKGSIPDRFSAQQFSDYHSELNMSSLELGDSALYFCASSLGQPTVYEQYFGPGTRLTVT.

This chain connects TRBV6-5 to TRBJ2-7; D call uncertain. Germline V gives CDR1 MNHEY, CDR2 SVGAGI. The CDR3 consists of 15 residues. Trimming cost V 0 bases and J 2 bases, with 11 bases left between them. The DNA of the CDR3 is TGTGCCAGCAGTTACTCGAGGTCAGTTACCTACGAGCAGTACTTC. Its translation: CASSYSRSVTYEQYF.

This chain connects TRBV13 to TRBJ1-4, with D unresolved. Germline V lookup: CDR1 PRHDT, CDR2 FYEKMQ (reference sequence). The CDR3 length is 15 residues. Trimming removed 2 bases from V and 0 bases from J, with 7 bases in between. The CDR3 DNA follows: TGTGCCAGCAGCTTATCGGAGGCAACTAATGAAAAACTGTTTTTT. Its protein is CASSLSEATNEKLFF.

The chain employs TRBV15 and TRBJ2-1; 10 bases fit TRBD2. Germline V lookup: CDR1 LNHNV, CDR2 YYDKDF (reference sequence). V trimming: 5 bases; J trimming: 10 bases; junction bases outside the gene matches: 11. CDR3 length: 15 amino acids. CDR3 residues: CATSLSSGSGWEQFF. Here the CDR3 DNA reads TGTGCCACCAGCCTATCTAGCGGGAGTGGGTGGGAGCAGTTCTTC.

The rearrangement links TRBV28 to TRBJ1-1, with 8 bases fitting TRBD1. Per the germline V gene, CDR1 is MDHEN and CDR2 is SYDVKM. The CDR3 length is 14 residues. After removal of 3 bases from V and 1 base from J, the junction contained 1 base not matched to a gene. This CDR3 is CASSFQGANTEAFF. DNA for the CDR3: TGTGCCAGCAGTTTCCAGGGGGCGAACACTGAAGCTTTCTTT.